Each of the 9 T cell receptor beta chains below was sequenced from the same sample in a study of PD-1 blockade in classical Hodgkin lymphoma. Autologous stem cell transplantation was followed by relapse in every patient, and brentuximab vedotin exposure varied. Profiling relied on immunoSEQ multiplex PCR, and the TCRdb table lists in-frame clones only, not all of them. The repertoire has about 86,000 clones, about nine tenths of them found once; the top ten carry roughly 21%. The sample here was peripheral blood mononuclear cells (PBMCs), taken at baseline. The receptors originated from a human donor with classical Hodgkin lymphoma.

V is TRBV15 and J is TRBJ2-3; 8 bases are shared with TRBD1. There are 16 residues in the CDR3. From germline, CDR1 is LNHNV and CDR2 YYDKDF (reference sequence). V dropped 2 bases and J dropped 8; count of bases not matched to a gene: 12. The CDR3 spells CATSRYRDRSDGTQYF. As DNA, the CDR3 is TGTGCCACCAGCAGATACCGGGACAGGTCGGACGGTACGCAGTATTTT.

This chain uses TRBV2 with TRBJ2-7, with TRBD1 as a possible D gene (6 bases). The germline V gene encodes CDR1 SNHLY and CDR2 FYNNEI. Trimming removed 7 bases from V and 5 bases from J, with 21 bases in between. The length of the CDR3 is 15 residues. Here the CDR3 reads CASKRSVGQRNEQYF. CDR3 DNA: TGTGCCAGCAAACGCTCGGTCGGACAGAGGAACGAGCAGTACTTC.

The chain is built from TRBV6-1 and TRBJ2-3; TRBD2 matches 7 bases. The CDR3 consists of 15 residues. Germline assignment: CDR1 MNHNS and CDR2 SASEGT. J gave up 4 bases and V 2 bases, and 6 bases lay outside the gene matches. CDR3 protein: CASSERGGKADTQYF. DNA of the CDR3: TGTGCCAGCAGTGAACGGGGAGGGAAGGCAGATACGCAGTATTTT.

The gene calls are TRBV30 and TRBJ2-6; a weak D match, TRBD1 (5 bases). Trimming stripped 4 bases from V and 4 bases from J, with 8 bases between. The CDR3 has 13 residues. Germline V gives CDR1 GTSNPN, CDR2 SVGIG (reference sequence). The CDR3 bases are TGTGCCTGGACCTCAGGGGGGGCCAACGTCCTGACTTTC. It yields the protein CAWTSGGANVLTF. Based on the CDR3 plus reference TRBV30 and TRBJ2-6, the full variable domain is SQTIHQWPATLVQPVGSPLSLECTVEGTSNPNLYWYRQAAGRGLQLLFYSVGIGQISSEVPQNLSASRPQDRQFILSSKKLLLSDSGFYLCAWTSGGANVLTFGAGSRLTVL.

The V call is TRBV7-2, the J call TRBJ1-1; the D is unclear. The CDR3 length is 12 residues. Germline CDR1 and CDR2: SGHTA and FQGNSA. The V and J ends lost 5 bases and 6 bases respectively, with 10 bases between them. CDR3 DNA sequence: TGTGCCAGCAGCCTCCAACGACCTGAAGCTTTCTTT. Translated: CASSLQRPEAFF.

V and J are TRBV2 and TRBJ2-3; D gene ambiguous. Germline V gene data show CDR1 as SNHLY and CDR2 as FYNNEI. The CDR3 consists of 13 residues. V lost 7 bases to trimming and J lost 2 bases, with 10 bases between them. CDR3 sequence: CASNGPFTDTQYF. Written as DNA, the CDR3 is TGTGCCAGCAATGGTCCTTTCACAGATACGCAGTATTTT.

This sequence joins TRBV5-4 and TRBJ2-3; 12 bases map to TRBD2. Unmatched junction bases numbered 8, after V lost 3 bases and J lost 3 bases. Germline CDR1 is SGHNT and CDR2 is YYREEE (reference sequence). The CDR3 is 17 residues long. The CDR3 DNA reads as TGTGCCAGCAGCTCCCGACTAGCGGGAGCAAAAACAGATACGCAGTATTTT. This translates into CASSSRLAGAKTDTQYF.

The chain has TRBV4-1 and TRBJ2-1, with a possible D match to TRBD2 (5 bases). Trimming left V 3 bases short and J 3 bases short, with 6 bases between. This CDR3 has 13 amino acids. Germline loops: CDR1 MGHRA, CDR2 YSYEKL. The CDR3 coding sequence is TGCGCCAGCAGCCAGGACTTCTACAATGAGCAGTTCTTC. Translation gives CASSQDFYNEQFF.

There are a few counts of this clone. The chain carries TRBV28 and TRBJ2-7, with unresolved D. V was trimmed by 5 bases and J by 3 bases, leaving 17 bases between them. Germline lookup yields CDR1 MDHEN and CDR2 SYDVKM. The CDR3 consists of 15 residues. CDR3: CASSPQNWAGYEQYF. The CDR3 coding sequence is TGTGCCAGCAGTCCGCAAAACTGGGCCGGCTACGAGCAGTACTTC.